This passage covers 28 T cell receptor beta chains from one sample sequenced in a study of T cell repertoires in cytomegalovirus infection. TCRdb reprocessed the reads via MiXCR and lists one record per CDR3 protein. Of 500,000 to 600,000 distinct CDR3 sequences in the sample, approximately 15% were seen once. The sequencing input was CD8+ T cells from PBMCs. These receptors were taken from a human donor in good health (CMV status not recorded). Some clones in this sample may be carry-over from other donors' samples.

As regards this clonotype: No conserved phenylalanine or tryptophan is present at the end of the CDR3, so a read error is the likely explanation. The V call is TRBV4-1, the J call TRBJ2-7; 8 nucleotides line up with TRBD1. This CDR3 is 16 amino acids long. CDR1 and CDR2 from the germline V gene are MGHRA and YSYEKL. Germline trimming cut 0 bases from V and 1 base from J; bases unmatched to any gene: 5. CDR3 nucleotide sequence: TGCGCCAGCAGCCAAGATGGCGACAGGGGTTCCTACGAGCAGTACTTA. Residues: CASSQDGDRGSYEQYL.

This chain joins TRBV27 and TRBJ2-1; D is possibly TRBD2 (5 bases). V lost 3 bases, J lost 5 bases, and 14 bases lay in between. Germline values: CDR1 MNHEY, CDR2 SMNVEV (reference sequence). This CDR3 has 15 residues. This CDR3 reads CASSLWRAPDNEQFF. CDR3 nucleotides: TGTGCCAGCAGTTTGTGGCGGGCGCCTGACAATGAGCAGTTCTTC.

For this clonotype: A much larger clone is a single base away; this may be a read error. The J gene is TRBJ2-7, the V gene TRBV19; D gene unclear. The assigned J gene may be wrong: the sequence end matches TRBJ2-1 better. Germline CDR1 reads LNHDA; CDR2 reads SQIVND (reference sequence). This CDR3 contains 11 residues. The DNA of the CDR3 is TGTGCCAGTAGTATTTCCGGCGAGCAGTTCTTC. Translated, it gives CASSISGEQFF.

This chain links TRBV27 with TRBJ2-1; tentatively, D is TRBD2 (7 bases). Germline values: CDR1 MNHEY, CDR2 SMNVEV (reference sequence). The V gene lost 7 bases and the J gene lost 15 bases, with 28 bases spanning the gap. This CDR3 contains 15 residues. This CDR3 reads CASNVRGAGTSSGFF. In nucleotides, the CDR3 is TGTGCCAGCAACGTCCGGGGGGCGGGTACGTCATCAGGGTTCTTC.

This clonotype was recorded many times. The chain links TRBV7-6 to TRBJ1-5, with a weak D call TRBD1 (6 bases). Germline V gives CDR1 SGHVS, CDR2 FNYEAQ. V gave up 1 base and J gave up 3 bases, with 10 bases separating them. The length of the CDR3 is 15 residues. CDR3 sequence (DNA): TGTGCCAGCAGCTTAGAGGACAGCGACAATCAGCCCCAGCATTTT. As protein: CASSLEDSDNQPQHF.

The chain carries TRBV27 and TRBJ2-1; D is undetermined. Germline V CDR1 and CDR2: MNHEY, SMNVEV (reference sequence). The V end was cut by 2 bases, the J end by 6 bases, with 8 bases between. CDR3 length: 13 residues. CDR3 sequence reads: CASSLGFRNEQFF. The CDR3 nucleotides are TGTGCCAGCAGTTTAGGGTTCCGCAATGAGCAGTTCTTC.

In its sample, this clonotype was seen a few times. This chain links TRBV27 with TRBJ1-4; unclear D gene. The CDR3 runs to 18 residues. CDR1 and CDR2 (germline): MNHEY, SMNVEV (reference sequence). The V and J ends lost 6 bases and 2 bases respectively, with 22 bases between them. The CDR3 DNA reads as TGTGCCAGCAGGATTTCACTACCTAGCGGTTTTACTAATGAAAAACTGTTTTTT. This translates into CASRISLPSGFTNEKLFF.

This clonotype was seen ten or more times. The chain recombines TRBV7-9 with TRBJ2-1; D call uncertain. Germline V lookup: CDR1 SEHNR, CDR2 FQNEAQ (reference sequence). The CDR3 sequence is 14 residues long. Trimming pared 0 bases from V and 8 bases from J, leaving 11 bases between. The CDR3, as DNA: TGTGCCAGCAGCTTAGCGCTAAGTCCCGATGAGCAGTTCTTC. It encodes CASSLALSPDEQFF.

This clonotype was seen many times. The rearrangement uses TRBV12-3 or TRBV12-4 and TRBJ2-2; TRBD2 might be the D (6 bases). CDR3 length equals 15 residues. V lost 0 bases to trimming and J lost 6 bases, with 11 bases between them. CDR3 DNA: TGTGCCAGCAGTTTAGCCGCGACTAGTGCCGGGGAGCTGTTTTTT. This gives the protein CASSLAATSAGELFF.

The genes are TRBV4-1 and TRBJ2-3; weak D call: TRBD2 (5 bases). The CDR3 spans 14 residues. The germline CDR1 and CDR2 sequences are MGHRA and YSYEKL. With 3 bases removed from V and 4 bases from J, the gap between germline ends came to 11 bases. The CDR3 nucleotides read TGCGCCAGCAGCCAGCGGGCTTACCCAGATACGCAGTATTTT. Translating gives CASSQRAYPDTQYF.

Points on this clonotype: A much larger clone sits a single nucleotide away, making a read error possible. V is TRBV7-6 and J is TRBJ1-2; D is undetermined. In germline, CDR1 is SGHVS, CDR2 FNYEAQ. The CDR3 totals 14 residues. V shed 5 bases and J shed 10 bases, with 20 bases lying between them. CDR3 loop: CASSPPKVVLVYTF. In nucleotides, the CDR3 is TGTGCCAGCAGCCCCCCCAAGGTGGTGCTTGTCTACACCTTC.

The rearrangement links TRBV6-1 to TRBJ2-1; D not certain. V was cut by 9 bases and J by 3 bases, with 30 bases left in between. CDR1 is MNHNS and CDR2 is SASEGT in the germline V gene. This CDR3 is built from 19 residues. The CDR3 DNA follows: TGTGCCAGAAGTACTCAGCGTGATGGTGGGTACTACTACTACAATGAGCAGTTCTTC. It encodes CARSTQRDGGYYYYNEQFF.

This clonotype has at least ten counts. The rearrangement uses TRBV4-2 and TRBJ1-5, with unresolved D. The CDR3 length is 14 residues. V gave up 0 bases and J gave up 3 bases, with 6 bases separating them. Germline loops: CDR1 LGHNA, CDR2 YNFKEQ. The CDR3 region is CASSQEGNNQPQHF. CDR3 coding DNA: TGTGCCAGCAGCCAAGAAGGGAACAATCAGCCCCAGCATTTT.

The rearrangement links TRBV19 to TRBJ1-2; D gene uncertain. CDR1 and CDR2 (germline): LNHDA, SQIVND (reference sequence). The V end was cut by 5 bases, the J end by 8 bases, with 9 bases between. The length of the CDR3 is 11 residues. The DNA for the CDR3 is TGTGCCAGTAGTGACGCTATCGGCTACACCTTC. Translation: CASSDAIGYTF.

This chain connects TRBV7-9 to TRBJ2-1; D gene unclear. This CDR3 spans 13 amino acids. CDR1 is SEHNR and CDR2 is FQNEAQ in the germline V gene (reference sequence). The V end was cut by 1 base, the J end by 12 bases, with 13 bases between. The CDR3 loop reads CASSLGSLDGQFF. CDR3 sequence (DNA): TGTGCCAGCAGCTTAGGGTCACTGGACGGGCAGTTCTTC.

In its sample, this clonotype was seen many times. The genes are TRBV12-3 or TRBV12-4 and TRBJ1-1; the match to TRBD1 covers 11 bases. The CDR3 length is 18 residues. V trimming: 2 bases; J trimming: 5 bases; junction bases outside the gene matches: 13. CDR3 region: CASSLSSPGQGGITEAFF. The CDR3 DNA reads TGTGCCAGCAGTTTATCGTCGCCGGGACAGGGGGGGATAACTGAAGCTTTCTTT.

The genes are TRBV6-2 or TRBV6-3 and TRBJ1-1, with D possibly matching TRBD1 (6 bases). V lost 0 bases and J lost 8, with 13 bases in between. The V gene's germline CDR1 is MNHEY and CDR2 SVGEGT. The CDR3 consists of 14 residues. CDR3 amino acids: CASSYSNQGTEAFF. CDR3 sequence (DNA): TGTGCCAGCAGTTACTCGAACCAGGGGACGGAAGCTTTCTTT.

The chain recombines TRBV4-1 with TRBJ2-1, with 8 bases aligning to TRBD1. CDR1 is MGHRA and CDR2 is YSYEKL in the germline V gene. There are 11 residues in the CDR3. The V and J ends lost 8 bases and 9 bases, in that order; junction bases with no gene match: 3. The CDR3 spells CASAQGAEQFF. In nucleotides, the CDR3 is TGCGCCAGCGCTCAGGGGGCTGAGCAGTTCTTC.

Only a few counts were recorded for this clonotype. The V and J genes are TRBV27 and TRBJ2-1; 12 bases line up with TRBD2. The trim removed 6 bases at V and 7 bases at J, leaving 4 bases unmatched. Per the germline V gene, CDR1 is MNHEY and CDR2 is SMNVEV (reference sequence). The CDR3 consists of 14 residues. The CDR3 DNA reads as TGTGCCAGCAGAACTAGCGGGGGGCCGAATGAGCAGTTCTTC. Its protein is CASRTSGGPNEQFF.

The chain links TRBV7-9 to TRBJ1-2; TRBD1 matches at 12 bases. With V trimmed by 6 bases and J by 5 bases, 4 bases remained unmatched. Germline V gives CDR1 SEHNR, CDR2 FQNEAQ (reference sequence). The CDR3 is 14 amino acids. Here the CDR3 DNA reads TGTGCCAGCAGTGGGACAGGGGGCAGGTATGGCTACACCTTC. The encoded protein is CASSGTGGRYGYTF.

In regard to this clonotype: The junction does not match germline at one end; this may be a read error. This CDR3 is CSARDAGGTFGSYNSPPHF. CDR3 coding DNA: TGCAGTGCTAGAGATGCAGGGGGGACATTCGGCTCCTATAATTCACCCCCCCACTTT. This chain connects TRBV20-1 to TRBJ1-6, with 7 bases matching TRBD1. CDR1 is DFQATT and CDR2 is SNEGSKA in the germline V gene (reference sequence). This CDR3 region has 19 residues.

This clonotype turned up a few times. V gene TRBV12-3 or TRBV12-4 combines with J gene TRBJ2-7; D is ambiguous. The ends were cut back, 2 bases at V and 7 bases at J, with 9 bases in the middle. This CDR3 is built from 12 residues. The CDR3 loop reads CASSLMAAEQYF. The CDR3 DNA is TGTGCCAGCAGTTTAATGGCGGCTGAGCAGTACTTC.

This clonotype was recorded a few times. The rearrangement uses TRBV20-1 and TRBJ1-2, with D maybe TRBD1 (6 bases). V gave up 5 bases and J gave up 1 base, with 32 bases separating them. The germline V gene encodes CDR1 DFQATT and CDR2 SNEGSKA (reference sequence). CDR3 length: 20 amino acids. For the CDR3, the DNA is TGCAGTGCTCTCGTCAATTCGGAAACTGACAGGCTGATACTTAACTATGGCTACACCTTC. It encodes CSALVNSETDRLILNYGYTF.

This clonotype was counted at least ten times. This sequence joins TRBV11-3 and TRBJ2-7; 8 bases align to TRBD1. CDR1 SGHNT and CDR2 YENEEA come from the germline V gene. The J segment lost 3 bases and the V segment lost 0 bases, leaving 7 bases of the junction unmatched. The CDR3 has 16 residues. The CDR3 is CASSLDGDRRYYEQYF. The CDR3 DNA follows: TGTGCCAGCAGCTTAGATGGGGACAGGCGGTACTACGAGCAGTACTTC.

Details on this clonotype: Sequence at one end of the junction differs from germline and may be a read error. The J gene is TRBJ2-3, the V gene TRBV6-2 or TRBV6-3; D is uncertain. The CDR3 is 11 amino acids. Per the germline V gene, CDR1 is MNHEY and CDR2 is SVGEGT. CDR3 sequence (DNA): TGTGCCTGCAGTTGGGCAAATACGCAGTATTTT. As protein: CACSWANTQYF.

This chain links TRBV20-1 with TRBJ1-2, with D maybe TRBD1 (5 bases). Germline CDR1 and CDR2: DFQATT and SNEGSKA (reference sequence). V lost 1 base to trimming and J lost 1 base, with 10 bases between them. This CDR3 contains 14 residues. CDR3: CSARGRGNNYGYTF. The CDR3 nucleotides read TGCAGTGCTAGAGGGCGGGGGAATAACTATGGCTACACCTTC.

The V and J genes are TRBV15 and TRBJ1-1; unclear D gene. Per germline, CDR1 LNHNV and CDR2 YYDKDF (reference sequence). The CDR3 loop spans 15 amino acids. V lost 0 bases and J lost 7, with 15 bases in between. The DNA for the CDR3 is TGTGCCACCAGCAGAGATAGGAATACCCTGGTTGAAGCTTTCTTT. Translating it yields CATSRDRNTLVEAFF.

This clonotype occurred a few times. The chain is built from TRBV19 and TRBJ2-1; tentatively, D is TRBD1 (6 bases). This CDR3 comprises 15 residues. Germline lookup yields CDR1 LNHDA and CDR2 SQIVND (reference sequence). Trimming left V 4 bases short and J 5 bases short, with 15 bases between. DNA for the CDR3: TGTGCCAGTAGTACCACAGGGATACGAAACAATGAGCAGTTCTTC. Protein sequence: CASSTTGIRNNEQFF.